The 9 T cell receptor beta chains below were found in one sample sequenced in a study of blood T cell repertoires in COVID-19. Clones were sequenced by immunoSEQ multiplex PCR, and TCRdb holds only the in-frame ones, with some missing. This sample has 200,000 to 250,000 clones, with over 75% found just once. Sequenced: peripheral blood. The receptors originated from a man aged 80 or over with acute or convalescent COVID-19.

The chain carries TRBV11-2 and TRBJ1-2; D is unresolved. This CDR3 region has 13 residues. Germline values: CDR1 SGHAT, CDR2 FQNNGV. The V end was cut by 1 base, the J end by 5 bases, with 8 bases between. CDR3 residues: CASSLVRGYGYTF. DNA of the CDR3: TGTGCCAGCAGCTTAGTTCGGGGATATGGCTACACCTTC. Full variable domain (rest looked up from reference TRBV11-2 and TRBJ1-2): EAGVAQSPRYKIIEKRQSVAFWCNPISGHATLYWYQQILGQGPKLLIQFQNNGVVDDSQLPKDRFSAERLKGVDSTLKIQPAKLEDSAVYLCASSLVRGYGYTFGSGTRLTVV.

V gene TRBV19 combines with J gene TRBJ2-7; a weak D match, TRBD1 (5 bases). The ends were cut back, 5 bases at V and 3 bases at J, with 14 bases in the middle. CDR3 length: 14 residues. CDR1 and CDR2 from the germline V gene are LNHDA and SQIVND (reference sequence). CDR3 nucleotides: TGTGCCAGTAGTCCATCCACAGGATTCTACGAGCAGTACTTC. It yields the protein CASSPSTGFYEQYF.

In this sample, this clone turned up a few times. This chain uses TRBV27 with TRBJ1-1; weak D call: TRBD1 (6 bases). Germline CDR1 reads MNHEY; CDR2 reads SMNVEV (reference sequence). V lost 2 bases and J 7 bases, leaving 17 bases between the germline ends. The CDR3 consists of 15 residues. The CDR3 sequence is CASSLGGQPRDEAFF. The CDR3 DNA reads TGTGCCAGCAGTTTAGGAGGACAGCCCAGGGATGAAGCTTTCTTT.

The chain links TRBV30 to TRBJ1-4, with TRBD1 matching over 7 bases. The CDR3 spans 13 residues. The germline V gene has CDR1 GTSNPN and CDR2 SVGIG (reference sequence). V was clipped by 5 bases and J by 7 bases; unmatched bases: 7. CDR3 nucleotides: TGTGCCTGGGAATCAGGGGGGATTGAAAAACTGTTTTTT. This codes for CAWESGGIEKLFF. Complete variable domain (other parts from reference TRBV30 and TRBJ1-4): SQTIHQWPATLVQPVGSPLSLECTVEGTSNPNLYWYRQAAGRGLQLLFYSVGIGQISSEVPQNLSASRPQDRQFILSSKKLLLSDSGFYLCAWESGGIEKLFFGSGTQLSVL.

The chain links TRBV7-3 to TRBJ2-3; D is uncertain. Trimming shortened V by 7 bases and J by 3 bases, and 14 bases separated the two germline ends. The CDR3 length is 14 residues. The germline gives CDR1 SGHTA, CDR2 FQGTGA. CDR3 DNA: TGTGCCAGCATCCCGCCTAGTCTGACAGATACGCAGTATTTT. It is translated as CASIPPSLTDTQYF. The whole variable domain, filled in from reference TRBV7-3 and TRBJ2-3, reads GAGVSQTPSNKVTEKGKYVELRCDPISGHTALYWYRQSLGQGPEFLIYFQGTGAADDSGLPNDRFFAVRPEGSVSTLKIQRTERGDSAVYLCASIPPSLTDTQYFGPGTRLTVL.

The genes are TRBV2 and TRBJ2-4, with 10 positions matching TRBD1. Germline values: CDR1 SNHLY, CDR2 FYNNEI. Trimming took 3 bases from V and 0 from J; bases not matched to a gene: 2. The CDR3 runs to 16 residues. The CDR3 DNA sequence: TGTGCCAGCAGTGAGCGGGACAGGGGAGCCAAAAACATTCAGTACTTC. Encoded protein: CASSERDRGAKNIQYF.

The chain links TRBV7-2 to TRBJ1-5; TRBD1 agrees at 7 bases. Trimming at V came to 0 bases and at J to 5 bases, leaving 1 base not matched to a gene. Germline loops: CDR1 SGHTA, CDR2 FQGNSA. This CDR3 region has 14 residues. Here the CDR3 DNA reads TGTGCCAGCAGCTTAGCAGGGGGCGATCAGCCCCAGCATTTT. Its protein product is CASSLAGGDQPQHF.

The chain combines TRBV28 with TRBJ1-2; D call uncertain. The CDR3 covers 14 residues. CDR1 and CDR2 from the germline V gene are MDHEN and SYDVKM. Trimming shortened V by 3 bases and J by 5 bases, and 13 bases separated the two germline ends. In nucleotides, the CDR3 is TGTGCCAGCAGTTTGAGAGGAGAATTATATGGCTACACCTTC. It encodes CASSLRGELYGYTF.

The chain carries TRBV19 and TRBJ1-3; TRBD1 might be the D (5 bases). V shed 5 bases and J shed 0 bases, with 11 bases lying between them. The CDR3 totals 15 residues. Germline V gives CDR1 LNHDA, CDR2 SQIVND (reference sequence). CDR3 amino acids: CASSVQTDSGNTIYF. The DNA for the CDR3 is TGTGCCAGTAGTGTACAGACAGACTCTGGAAACACCATATATTTT.